The present T cell receptor (beta chain) was sequenced within a study of cytomegalovirus exposure and HLA in healthy donors. Study summary: The same platform used for the 650 to 850 first-cohort repertoires was also used for the 130 or so validation repertoires, as a later analysis reported.

The donors were part of the validation cohort of 120 or so subjects. That cohort was separate from the first cohort, which comprised 500 to 700 subjects. Assay used: immunoSEQ multiplex PCR; TCRdb lists only in-frame clones, some missing. The sample lists about 68,000 clones; 90% to 95% were seen once. The V end was cut by 9 bases, the J end by 4 bases, with 8 bases between. The germline gives CDR1 ENHRY, CDR2 SYGVKD. The CDR3 is 11 amino acids. The rearrangement links TRBV10-3 to TRBJ2-3; D unclear. What was sequenced was PBMCs. This TCR was recovered from a man younger than 30 in good health and CMV-seronegative. The CDR3 here is CAMGGADTQYF. Written as DNA, the CDR3 is TGTGCCATGGGTGGAGCAGATACGCAGTATTTT.